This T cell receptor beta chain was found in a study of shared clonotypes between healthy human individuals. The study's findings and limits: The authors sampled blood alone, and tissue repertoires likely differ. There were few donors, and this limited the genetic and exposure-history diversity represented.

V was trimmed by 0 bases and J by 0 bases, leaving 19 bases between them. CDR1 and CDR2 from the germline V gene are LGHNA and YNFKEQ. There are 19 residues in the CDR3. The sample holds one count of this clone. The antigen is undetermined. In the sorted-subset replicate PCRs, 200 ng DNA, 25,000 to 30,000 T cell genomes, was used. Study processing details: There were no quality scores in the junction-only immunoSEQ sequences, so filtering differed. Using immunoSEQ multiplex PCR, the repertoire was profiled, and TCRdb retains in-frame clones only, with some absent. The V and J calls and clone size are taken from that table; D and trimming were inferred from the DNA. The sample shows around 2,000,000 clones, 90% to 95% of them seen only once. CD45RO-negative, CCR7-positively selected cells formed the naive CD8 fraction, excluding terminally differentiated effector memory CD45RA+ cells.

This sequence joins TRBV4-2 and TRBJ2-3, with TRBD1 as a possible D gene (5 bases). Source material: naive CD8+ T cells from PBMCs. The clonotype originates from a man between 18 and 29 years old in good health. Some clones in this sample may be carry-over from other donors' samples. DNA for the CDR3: TGTGCCAGCAGCCAAGATATTACCCTGCAGGGTTGGAGCACAGATACGCAGTATTTT. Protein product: CASSQDITLQGWSTDTQYF.